The source of this TCR beta chain is a study of identical twins. The CDR3 contains 12 residues. Trimming shortened V by 0 bases and J by 7 bases, and 4 bases separated the two germline ends. The germline V gene has CDR1 MNHNY and CDR2 SVGAGI (reference sequence). TCRdb itself ran the 5' RACE reads through MiXCR, one entry per CDR3 protein. The sample lists 450,000 or so distinct CDR3 sequences, approximately 24% occurring once. This sample also belongs to another study, concerning T cells expressing NK-cell markers.

V gene TRBV6-6 combines with J gene TRBJ1-5; D not certain. Sequencing was performed on CD4+ T cells sorted from blood. This TCR came from a woman younger than 35 in good health. The CDR3 region is CASSYSKQPQHF. CDR3 in DNA: TGTGCCAGCAGTTACTCGAAACAGCCCCAGCATTTT.